This T cell receptor beta chain was retrieved from a study of blood T cell repertoires in COVID-19. J lost 4 bases, V lost 6 bases, and 11 bases had no gene match. This CDR3 spans 16 amino acids. From germline, CDR1 is SGHVS and CDR2 FNYEAQ. Here immunoSEQ multiplex PCR was the method, and the copy in TCRdb shows in-frame clones only, minus some. Altogether about 210,000 clones are present, roughly 84% being singletons, with the ten largest covering roughly 7.2%. This clone showed up just a few times. Participant-reported clinical history was the basis for cohort assignment. V usage is TRBV7-6 and J usage is TRBJ1-3, with TRBD1 matching 8 bases. The receptor comes from a man aged 25-45 years in a cohort exposed to, infected with or recovered from COVID-19 (not recorded which). Sequenced: PBMCs or T cells enriched from blood (not recorded which). The CDR3 sequence: CASRHSQGAHGNTIYF. As DNA, the CDR3 is TGTGCCAGCAGACACTCTCAGGGGGCGCACGGAAACACCATATATTTT.